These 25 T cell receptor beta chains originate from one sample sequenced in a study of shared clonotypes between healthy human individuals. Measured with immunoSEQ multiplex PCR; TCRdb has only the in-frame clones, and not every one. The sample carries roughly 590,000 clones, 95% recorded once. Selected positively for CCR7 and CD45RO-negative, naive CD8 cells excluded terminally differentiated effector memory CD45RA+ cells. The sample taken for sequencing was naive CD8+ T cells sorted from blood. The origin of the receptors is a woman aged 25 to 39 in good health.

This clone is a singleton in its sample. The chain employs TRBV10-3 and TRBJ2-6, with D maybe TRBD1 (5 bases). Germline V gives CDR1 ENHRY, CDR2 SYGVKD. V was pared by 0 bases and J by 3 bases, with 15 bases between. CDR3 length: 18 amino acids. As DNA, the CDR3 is TGTGCCATCAGTGAGTCTGGGCAGGGTGGTGTTGGGGCCAACGTCCTGACTTTC. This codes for CAISESGQGGVGANVLTF.

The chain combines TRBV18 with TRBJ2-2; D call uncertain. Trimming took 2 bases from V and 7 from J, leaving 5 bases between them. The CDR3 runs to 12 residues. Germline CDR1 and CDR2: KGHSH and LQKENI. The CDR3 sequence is CASSPEVGELFF. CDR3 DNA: TGTGCCAGCTCACCAGAGGTCGGGGAGCTGTTTTTT.

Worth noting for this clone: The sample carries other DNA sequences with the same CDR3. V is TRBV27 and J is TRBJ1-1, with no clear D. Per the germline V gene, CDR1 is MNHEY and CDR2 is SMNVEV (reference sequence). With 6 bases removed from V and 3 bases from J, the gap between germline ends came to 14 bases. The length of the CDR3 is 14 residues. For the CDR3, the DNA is TGTGCCAGCAGCTTAGGGAATCTGCACACTGAAGCTTTCTTT. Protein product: CASSLGNLHTEAFF.

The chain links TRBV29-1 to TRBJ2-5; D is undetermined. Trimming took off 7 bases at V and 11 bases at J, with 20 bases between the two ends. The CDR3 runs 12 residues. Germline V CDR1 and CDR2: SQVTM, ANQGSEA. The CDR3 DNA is TGCAGCGCCCTAGACCTAAAGCAAGAGCAGTACTTC. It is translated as CSALDLKQEQYF.

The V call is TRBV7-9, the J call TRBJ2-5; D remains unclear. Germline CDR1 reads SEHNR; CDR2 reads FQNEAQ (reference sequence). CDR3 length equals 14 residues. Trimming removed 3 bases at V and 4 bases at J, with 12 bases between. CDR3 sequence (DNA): TGTGCCAGCAGCTTCCAAGGAGATCTAGAGACCCAGTACTTC. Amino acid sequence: CASSFQGDLETQYF.

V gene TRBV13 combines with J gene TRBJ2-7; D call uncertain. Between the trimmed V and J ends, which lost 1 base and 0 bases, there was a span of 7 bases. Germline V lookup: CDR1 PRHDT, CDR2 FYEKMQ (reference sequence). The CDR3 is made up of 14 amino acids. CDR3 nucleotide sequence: TGTGCCAGCAGCTTAGTTAGTGCCTCCTACGAGCAGTACTTC. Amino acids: CASSLVSASYEQYF.

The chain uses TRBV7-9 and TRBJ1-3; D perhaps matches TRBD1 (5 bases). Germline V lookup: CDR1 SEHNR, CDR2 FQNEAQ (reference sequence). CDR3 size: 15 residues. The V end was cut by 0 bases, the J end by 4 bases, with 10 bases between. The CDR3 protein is CASSLAGGLGNTIYF. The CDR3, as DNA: TGTGCCAGCAGCTTAGCGGGGGGTCTGGGAAACACCATATATTTT.

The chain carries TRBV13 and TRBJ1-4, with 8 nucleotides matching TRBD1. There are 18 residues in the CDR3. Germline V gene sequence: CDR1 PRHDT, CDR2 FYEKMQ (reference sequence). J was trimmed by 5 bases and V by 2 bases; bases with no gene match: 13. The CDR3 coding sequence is TGTGCCAGCAGCTTAAGAGGGACAGGAGTCACGGAAAATGAAAAACTGTTTTTT. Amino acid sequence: CASSLRGTGVTENEKLFF.

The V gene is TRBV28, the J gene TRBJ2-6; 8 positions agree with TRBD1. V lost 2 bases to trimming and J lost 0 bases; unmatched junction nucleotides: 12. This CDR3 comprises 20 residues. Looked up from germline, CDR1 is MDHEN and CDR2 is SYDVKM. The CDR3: CASSLVIETGAFSGANVLTF. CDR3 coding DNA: TGTGCCAGCAGTTTAGTGATCGAGACAGGGGCCTTCTCTGGGGCCAACGTCCTGACTTTC. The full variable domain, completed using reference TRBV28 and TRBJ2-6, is DVKVTQSSRYLVKRTGEKVFLECVQDMDHENMFWYRQDPGLGLRLIYFSYDVKMKEKGDIPEGYSVSREKKERFSLILESASTNQTSMYLCASSLVIETGAFSGANVLTFGAGSRLTVL.

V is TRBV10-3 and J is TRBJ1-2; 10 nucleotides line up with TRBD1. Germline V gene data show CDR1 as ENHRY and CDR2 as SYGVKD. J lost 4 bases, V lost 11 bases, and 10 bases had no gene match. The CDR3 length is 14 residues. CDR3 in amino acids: CAVTGTGETYGYTF. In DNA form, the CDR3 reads TGTGCCGTGACCGGGACAGGGGAAACCTATGGCTACACCTTC.

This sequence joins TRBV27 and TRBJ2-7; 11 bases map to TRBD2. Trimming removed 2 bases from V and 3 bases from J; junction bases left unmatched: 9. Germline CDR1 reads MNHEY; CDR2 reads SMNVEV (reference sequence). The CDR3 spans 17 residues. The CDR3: CASSLVVAGGPHYEQYF. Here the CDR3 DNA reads TGTGCCAGCAGTTTAGTTGTAGCGGGAGGGCCTCACTACGAGCAGTACTTC.

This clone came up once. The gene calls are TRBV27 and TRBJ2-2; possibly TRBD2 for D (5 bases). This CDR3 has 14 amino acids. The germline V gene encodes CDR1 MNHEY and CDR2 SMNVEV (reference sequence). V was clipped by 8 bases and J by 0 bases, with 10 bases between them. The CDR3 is CASRRRANTGELFF. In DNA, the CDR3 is TGTGCCAGCCGGAGGCGGGCGAACACCGGGGAGCTGTTTTTT.

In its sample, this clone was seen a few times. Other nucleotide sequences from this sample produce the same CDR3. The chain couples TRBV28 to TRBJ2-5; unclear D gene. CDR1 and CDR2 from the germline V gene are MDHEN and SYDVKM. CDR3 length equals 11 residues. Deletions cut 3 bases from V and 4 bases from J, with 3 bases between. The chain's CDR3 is CASSFGETQYF. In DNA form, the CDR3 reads TGTGCCAGCAGTTTTGGAGAGACCCAGTACTTC.

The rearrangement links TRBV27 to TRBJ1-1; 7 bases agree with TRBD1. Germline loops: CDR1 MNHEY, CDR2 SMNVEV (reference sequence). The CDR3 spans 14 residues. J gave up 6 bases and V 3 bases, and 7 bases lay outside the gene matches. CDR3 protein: CASSFGEGGPEAFF. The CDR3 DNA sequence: TGTGCCAGCAGTTTTGGGGAAGGGGGCCCTGAAGCTTTCTTT.

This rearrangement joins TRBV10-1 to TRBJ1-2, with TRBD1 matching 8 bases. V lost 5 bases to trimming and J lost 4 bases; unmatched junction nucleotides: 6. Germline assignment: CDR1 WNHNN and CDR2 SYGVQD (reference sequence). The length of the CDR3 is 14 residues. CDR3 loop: CASSSDRAPYGYTF. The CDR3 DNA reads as TGCGCCAGCAGTTCGGACAGGGCCCCCTATGGCTACACCTTC.

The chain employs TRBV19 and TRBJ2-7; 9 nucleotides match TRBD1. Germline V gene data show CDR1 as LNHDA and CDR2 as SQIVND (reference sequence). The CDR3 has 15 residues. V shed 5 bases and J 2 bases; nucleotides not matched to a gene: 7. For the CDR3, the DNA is TGTGCCAGTAGTGGGGGACAGGGCCCGGCCTACGAGCAGTACTTC. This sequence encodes CASSGGQGPAYEQYF.

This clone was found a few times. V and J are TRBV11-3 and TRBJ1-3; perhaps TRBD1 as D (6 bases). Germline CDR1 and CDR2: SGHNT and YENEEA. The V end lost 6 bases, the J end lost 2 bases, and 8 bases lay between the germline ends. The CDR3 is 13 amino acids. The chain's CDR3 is CASSQGTGNTIYF. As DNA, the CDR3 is TGTGCCAGCAGTCAGGGGACTGGAAACACCATATATTTT.

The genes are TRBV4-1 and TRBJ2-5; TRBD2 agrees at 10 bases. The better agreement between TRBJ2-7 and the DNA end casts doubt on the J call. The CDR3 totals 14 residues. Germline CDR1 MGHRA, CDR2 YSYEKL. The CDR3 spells CASSGRSGRDEQYF. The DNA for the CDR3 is TGCGCCAGCAGCGGAAGAAGCGGGAGGGACGAGCAGTACTTC.

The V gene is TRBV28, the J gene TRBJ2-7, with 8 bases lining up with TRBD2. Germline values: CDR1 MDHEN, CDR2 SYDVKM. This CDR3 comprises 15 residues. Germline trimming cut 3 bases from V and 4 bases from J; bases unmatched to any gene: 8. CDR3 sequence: CASSFQAGGGYEQYF. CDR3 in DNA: TGTGCCAGCAGTTTCCAGGCGGGAGGTGGGTACGAGCAGTACTTC.

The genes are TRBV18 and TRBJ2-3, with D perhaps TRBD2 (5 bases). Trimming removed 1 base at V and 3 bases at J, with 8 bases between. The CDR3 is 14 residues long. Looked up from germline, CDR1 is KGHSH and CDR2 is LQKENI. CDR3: CASSPREYTDTQYF. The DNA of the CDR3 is TGTGCCAGCTCACCACGGGAGTATACAGATACGCAGTATTTT.

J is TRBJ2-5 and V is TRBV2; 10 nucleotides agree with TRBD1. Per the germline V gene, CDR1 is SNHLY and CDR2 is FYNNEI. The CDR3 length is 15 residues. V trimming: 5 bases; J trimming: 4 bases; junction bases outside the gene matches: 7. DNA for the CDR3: TGTGCCAGCAGTCCCGGGACAGGGGTCCGAGAGACCCAGTACTTC. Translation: CASSPGTGVRETQYF.

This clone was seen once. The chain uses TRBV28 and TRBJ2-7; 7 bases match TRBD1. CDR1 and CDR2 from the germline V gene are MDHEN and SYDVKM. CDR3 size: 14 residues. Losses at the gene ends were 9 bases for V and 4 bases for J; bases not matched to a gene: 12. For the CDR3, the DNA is TGTGCCAGTACACAGGGGATAGGATTTTACGAGCAGTACTTC. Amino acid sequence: CASTQGIGFYEQYF.

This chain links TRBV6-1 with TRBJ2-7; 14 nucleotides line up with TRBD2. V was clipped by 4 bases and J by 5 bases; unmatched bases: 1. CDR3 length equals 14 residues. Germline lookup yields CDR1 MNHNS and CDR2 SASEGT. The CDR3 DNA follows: TGTGCCAGCAGTGGGGGACTAGCGGGAGACGAGCAGTACTTC. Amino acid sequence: CASSGGLAGDEQYF.

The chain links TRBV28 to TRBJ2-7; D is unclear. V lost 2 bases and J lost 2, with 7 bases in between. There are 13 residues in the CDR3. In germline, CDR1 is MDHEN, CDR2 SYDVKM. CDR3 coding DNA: TGTGCCAGCAGTTTACCCCACCCCTACGAGCAGTACTTC. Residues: CASSLPHPYEQYF.

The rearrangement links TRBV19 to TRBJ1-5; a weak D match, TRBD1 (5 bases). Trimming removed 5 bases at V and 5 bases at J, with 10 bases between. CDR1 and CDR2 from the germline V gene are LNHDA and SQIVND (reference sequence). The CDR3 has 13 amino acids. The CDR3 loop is CASSPQGYQPQHF. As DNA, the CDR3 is TGTGCCAGTAGTCCTCAGGGTTATCAGCCCCAGCATTTT.